The text below deals with one T cell receptor beta chain. Its antigen is undetermined. CDR1 and CDR2 from the germline V gene are MNHGY and SVAAGI. J was trimmed by 0 bases and V by 2 bases; bases with no gene match: 15. The CDR3 is 19 amino acids. The data stem from a study of T cell repertoires in cytomegalovirus infection. TCRdb ran MiXCR on the reads and lists one entry per CDR3 protein. The sample comprises hundreds of thousands of distinct CDR3 sequences, about 42% of which are singletons, and roughly two fifths rests with the top ten. Overall study results and limits: Totalled public TCR beta family frequency picked out people who carried CMV plus the relevant HLA.

The rearrangement links TRBV6-9 to TRBJ1-2, with 7 bases matching TRBD1. The TCR comes from a human donor in good health (CMV status not recorded). Some clones in this sample may be carry-over from other donors' samples. This specimen consisted of cultured PBMCs, obtained from culture after CMV antigen stimulation. CDR3 amino acids: CASSYKGAGERRPNYGYTF. As DNA, the CDR3 is TGTGCCAGCAGTTATAAGGGGGCAGGGGAAAGGCGTCCTAACTATGGCTACACCTTC.